The entry below describes one TCR beta chain. Its antigen remains unknown. Peptide-pool stimulation followed by sequencing identified expanded antigen-specific CD4+ clonotypes in the ViraFEST assay. Following 10 days of culture, CD4+ T cells were isolated. Nucleocapsid antibody tests were negative, and the vaccine recipients had no prior SARS-CoV-2 infection. This record comes from a study of vaccination effects on CD4 cells after COVID-19. Sequencing used immunoSEQ multiplex PCR; TCRdb keeps in-frame clones, though not all of them. The data contain about 25,000 clones, 55% to 80% of them seen just once; the ten biggest clones take up 5%. Between the trimmed V and J ends, which lost 1 base and 0 bases, there was a span of 13 bases. This CDR3 comprises 16 residues. Per germline, CDR1 SGHAT and CDR2 FQNNGV.

The sequence derives from a human donor who received a COVID-19 vaccine. The material was CD4+ T cells from PBMCs cultured with SARS-CoV-2 spike peptides, obtained before COVID-19 vaccination. The rearrangement joins TRBV11-2 to TRBJ2-7; D gene unclear. The CDR3 region has the DNA TGTGCCAGCAGCTTAGTGGTGAGAGGCGGCTCCTACGAGCAGTACTTC. It is translated as CASSLVVRGGSYEQYF.